Given below is one T cell receptor beta chain in context. The antigen remains undetermined. Each CDR3 protein is one row after TCRdb ran MiXCR on the 5' RACE reads. The sample records about 90,000 distinct CDR3 sequences, approximately 15% being singletons. This sample is drawn from a study of T-cell memory formation after mild COVID-19. Points from the study as a whole: Researchers could not confirm that second-wave clones peaking on day 37 targeted SARS-CoV-2.

The specimen was PBMCs or a T cell subset sorted from them (not recorded which). The clonotype was recovered from a man younger than 35 who had mild COVID-19 (a few samples of this study predate the infection). Cell type and time point are not known.

Here the CDR3 DNA reads TGTGCCAGCAGTCCCCGGGACAGGGTTATTGATACGCAGTATTTT. Amino acid sequence: CASSPRDRVIDTQYF. The chain carries TRBV7-9 and TRBJ2-3; 9 bases agree with TRBD1. Germline V gene sequence: CDR1 SEHNR, CDR2 FQNEAQ (reference sequence). The CDR3 runs 15 residues. Trimming at V came to 6 bases and at J to 6 bases, leaving 10 bases not matched to a gene.